The subject of this entry is one T cell receptor beta chain. The sample is drawn from a study of immune evolution from preneoplasia to lung adenocarcinoma. The CDR3 consists of 14 residues. V was clipped by 0 bases and J by 3 bases, with 8 bases between them. Germline CDR1 MNHNS, CDR2 SASEGT. Clones were read by immunoSEQ multiplex PCR, and TCRdb kept only the in-frame ones, dropping some. The top ten hold approximately 3% of the sample, which has 8,000 to 9,500 clones, about 80% seen once. The sample taken for sequencing was FFPE minimally invasive lung adenocarcinoma tissue. This sequence joins TRBV6-1 and TRBJ1-1; a possible D gene is TRBD1 (5 bases). This TCR came from a person aged 65 to 85 with lung adenocarcinoma. Here the CDR3 reads CASSEAGHDTEAFF. The DNA for the CDR3 is TGTGCCAGCAGTGAAGCTGGACATGACACTGAAGCTTTCTTT.